The source of this T cell receptor (beta chain) is a study of blood T cell repertoires in COVID-19. Study-wide context: The United States, Italy and Spain provided the acute and convalescent COVID-19 samples.

In the original workflow: For nucleated cells, counts were estimated from reference gene primer amplification. Using immunoSEQ multiplex PCR, the repertoire was profiled, and TCRdb retains in-frame clones only, with some absent. V, J and clone size are those of that table, while D and trimming were read from the DNA. The table includes about 300,000 clones, approximately 89% detected once. Germline V lookup: CDR1 SGHDT, CDR2 YYEEEE. V was pared by 4 bases and J by 8 bases, with 12 bases of the junction left unmatched. The length of the CDR3 is 14 residues. The gene calls are TRBV5-6 and TRBJ2-7; TRBD1 matches at 7 bases. The sample comprised peripheral blood. The TCR was taken from a young woman with COVID-19, enrolled during active disease. CDR3 nucleotides: TGTGCCAGCAGCCAGTATGGACAGGAGCGTAAGCAGTACTTC. This translates into CASSQYGQERKQYF.